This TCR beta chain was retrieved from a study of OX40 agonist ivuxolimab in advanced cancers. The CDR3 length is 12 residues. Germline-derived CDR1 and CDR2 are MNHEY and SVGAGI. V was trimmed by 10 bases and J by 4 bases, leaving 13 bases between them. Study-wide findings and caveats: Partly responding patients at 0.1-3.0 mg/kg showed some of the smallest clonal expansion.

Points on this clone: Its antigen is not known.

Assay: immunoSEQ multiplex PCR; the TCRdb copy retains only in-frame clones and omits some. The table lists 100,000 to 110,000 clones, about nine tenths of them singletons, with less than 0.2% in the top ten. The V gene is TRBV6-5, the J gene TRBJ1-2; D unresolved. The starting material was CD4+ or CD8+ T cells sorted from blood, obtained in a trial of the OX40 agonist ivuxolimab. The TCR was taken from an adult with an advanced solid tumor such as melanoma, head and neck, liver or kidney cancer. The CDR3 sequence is CATSQFPYGYTF. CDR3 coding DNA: TGTGCCACCTCCCAGTTCCCCTATGGCTACACCTTC.